A single sample is the source of the 16 T cell receptor beta chains below, sequenced in a study of blood T cell repertoires in COVID-19. Profiled with immunoSEQ multiplex PCR; TCRdb holds only in-frame clones, not every one. Among 60,000 or so clones listed, approximately 85% were seen once. Sequences were obtained from peripheral blood. The receptors were sampled from a human donor in a cohort sampled during active COVID-19.

This clone was counted once. The J gene is TRBJ1-2, the V gene TRBV20-1; D call uncertain. Trimming left V 6 bases short and J 8 bases short, with 10 bases between. Germline loops: CDR1 DFQATT, CDR2 SNEGSKA (reference sequence). This CDR3 has 10 residues. CDR3 amino acids: CSAKTGGYTF. In DNA, the CDR3 is TGCAGTGCGAAGACGGGAGGCTACACCTTC.

As for this clone: Other DNA sequences in this specimen translate into the identical CDR3. The chain joins TRBV5-5 to TRBJ2-5, with 13 positions matching TRBD2. The CDR3 consists of 16 residues. The germline V gene encodes CDR1 SGHKS and CDR2 YYEKEE (reference sequence). After removal of 0 bases from V and 5 bases from J, the junction contained 4 bases not matched to a gene. CDR3 in amino acids: CASSLELAGGRETQYF. CDR3 nucleotides: TGTGCCAGCAGCTTGGAACTAGCGGGGGGGCGTGAGACCCAGTACTTC.

This clone was found a few times. The rearrangement links TRBV18 to TRBJ2-7, with a possible D match to TRBD1 (6 bases). Germline V gene lookup returns CDR1 KGHSH and CDR2 LQKENI. CDR3 length: 13 amino acids. Trimming cost V 0 bases and J 6 bases, with 9 bases left between them. The CDR3 loop reads CASSPPGAGEQYF. The CDR3 DNA follows: TGTGCCAGCTCACCACCGGGGGCTGGCGAGCAGTACTTC.

The chain joins TRBV19 to TRBJ1-4, with D unclear. V was shortened by 5 bases and J by 7 bases, with 8 bases between the two germline ends. The CDR3 loop spans 12 amino acids. Germline assignment: CDR1 LNHDA and CDR2 SQIVND (reference sequence). The CDR3 sequence: CASSFLPEKLFF. CDR3 DNA sequence: TGTGCCAGTAGTTTTCTCCCTGAAAAACTGTTTTTT. Supplemented by reference TRBV19 and TRBJ1-4, the full variable domain reads DGGITQSPKYLFRKEGQNVTLSCEQNLNHDAMYWYRQDPGQGLRLIYYSQIVNDFQKGDIAEGYSVSREKKESFPLTVTSAQKNPTAFYLCASSFLPEKLFFGSGTQLSVL.

The rearrangement uses TRBV2 and TRBJ1-5, with 10 bases lining up with TRBD1. Germline loops: CDR1 SNHLY, CDR2 FYNNEI. V shed 6 bases, J shed 2 bases, and the junction held 7 bases outside the gene matches. The CDR3 length is 16 residues. CDR3 DNA: TGTGCCAGCAGGGTCGACAGGGGGCAAGGCAATCAGCCCCAGCATTTT. Its translation: CASRVDRGQGNQPQHF.

The chain couples TRBV7-2 to TRBJ2-2, with 13 bases lining up with TRBD2. The CDR3 is 16 residues long. Germline V CDR1 and CDR2: SGHTA, FQGNSA. Unmatched junction bases numbered 8, after V lost 5 bases and J lost 8 bases. In DNA, the CDR3 is TGTGCCAGCAGCACCGGACTAGCGGGGGCTGGTGGGGAGCTGTTTTTT. This codes for CASSTGLAGAGGELFF.

In this sample, this clone turned up many times. V usage is TRBV10-3 and J usage is TRBJ1-2, with D hard to call. CDR3 length: 16 residues. Germline V lookup: CDR1 ENHRY, CDR2 SYGVKD. V lost 0 bases and J 7 bases, leaving 18 bases between the germline ends. Here the CDR3 reads CAISESGQVKQSGYTF. The CDR3 DNA is TGTGCCATCAGTGAGTCGGGTCAGGTTAAGCAGTCTGGCTACACCTTC.

This sequence joins TRBV25-1 and TRBJ1-5; D is perhaps TRBD1 (5 bases). The CDR3 runs 14 residues. V lost 7 bases, J lost 7 bases, and 17 bases lay in between. Germline assignment: CDR1 MGHDK and CDR2 SYGVNS. CDR3 amino acids: CASIRWGGGQPQHF. For the CDR3, the DNA is TGTGCCAGCATAAGGTGGGGGGGTGGCCAGCCCCAGCATTTT.

The chain combines TRBV5-8 with TRBJ2-1; D may be TRBD1 (6 bases). Germline V CDR1 and CDR2: SGHTS, YDEGEE. The CDR3 contains 15 residues. V was cut by 4 bases and J by 0 bases, with 11 bases left in between. For the CDR3, the DNA is TGTGCCAGCAGCGGGGGCCTATTCTCCTACAATGAGCAGTTCTTC. Translation gives CASSGGLFSYNEQFF.

This clone appeared a few times. V and J are TRBV30 and TRBJ1-3, with 8 bases lining up with TRBD1. V lost 6 bases and J lost 4; bases outside the gene matches: 17. CDR3 length: 17 amino acids. Germline loops: CDR1 GTSNPN, CDR2 SVGIG (reference sequence). The DNA for the CDR3 is TGTGCCTGCGCCAGTAAGTCTCAGGGGGCGCTCGGAAACACCATATATTTT. This translates into CACASKSQGALGNTIYF. The entire variable domain, with the rest obtained from reference TRBV30 and TRBJ1-3, is as follows: SQTIHQWPATLVQPVGSPLSLECTVEGTSNPNLYWYRQAAGRGLQLLFYSVGIGQISSEVPQNLSASRPQDRQFILSSKKLLLSDSGFYLCACASKSQGALGNTIYFGEGSWLTVV.

This CDR3 is CASSLDNVVQFF. CDR3 DNA: TGCGCCAGCAGCTTGGATAATGTAGTGCAGTTCTTC. The chain recombines TRBV5-1 with TRBJ2-1, with D unclear. Looked up from germline, CDR1 is SGHRS and CDR2 is YFSETQ. Between the trimmed V and J ends, which lost 0 bases and 12 bases, there was a span of 10 bases. This CDR3 has 12 residues.

The V call is TRBV19, the J call TRBJ2-7, with a tentative D call TRBD2 (6 bases). Trimming shortened V by 1 base and J by 4 bases, and 8 bases separated the two germline ends. The CDR3 runs to 13 residues. Germline CDR1 reads LNHDA; CDR2 reads SQIVND (reference sequence). The CDR3 region has the DNA TGTGCCAGTAGTATAGGGGGGGAATACGAGCAGTACTTC. It encodes CASSIGGEYEQYF.

This clone was seen a few times. This chain links TRBV7-2 with TRBJ1-2; 10 bases agree with TRBD1. This CDR3 comprises 16 residues. The trim removed 4 bases at V and 8 bases at J, leaving 13 bases unmatched. Germline V lookup: CDR1 SGHTA, CDR2 FQGNSA. The CDR3 DNA sequence: TGTGCCAGCAGCTCCATGGGGAGACAGGGGGCGCGGGGCTACACCTTC. This translates into CASSSMGRQGARGYTF.

This clone was observed a single time. The chain couples TRBV6-6 to TRBJ2-7; 10 nucleotides align to TRBD1. Per germline, CDR1 MNHNY and CDR2 SVGAGI (reference sequence). This CDR3 has 14 amino acids. V dropped 5 bases and J dropped 2; count of bases not matched to a gene: 3. The CDR3 sequence is CASSLDRGAYEQYF. The CDR3 DNA reads TGTGCCAGCAGTCTGGACAGGGGGGCCTACGAGCAGTACTTC.

V is TRBV12-3 or TRBV12-4 and J is TRBJ2-2; 8 bases fit TRBD2. The CDR3 runs 12 residues. As DNA, the CDR3 is TGTGTTACGGGGGGGGACACCGGGGAGCTGTTTTTT. Protein sequence: CVTGGDTGELFF.

The chain links TRBV14 to TRBJ1-2; D gene ambiguous. The CDR3 has 13 residues. Germline CDR1 reads SGHDN; CDR2 reads FVKESK. V lost 3 bases, J lost 4 bases, and 9 bases lay in between. The CDR3 DNA follows: TGTGCCAGCAGCCAGGAGGTGTTCTATGGCTACACCTTC. Residues: CASSQEVFYGYTF.